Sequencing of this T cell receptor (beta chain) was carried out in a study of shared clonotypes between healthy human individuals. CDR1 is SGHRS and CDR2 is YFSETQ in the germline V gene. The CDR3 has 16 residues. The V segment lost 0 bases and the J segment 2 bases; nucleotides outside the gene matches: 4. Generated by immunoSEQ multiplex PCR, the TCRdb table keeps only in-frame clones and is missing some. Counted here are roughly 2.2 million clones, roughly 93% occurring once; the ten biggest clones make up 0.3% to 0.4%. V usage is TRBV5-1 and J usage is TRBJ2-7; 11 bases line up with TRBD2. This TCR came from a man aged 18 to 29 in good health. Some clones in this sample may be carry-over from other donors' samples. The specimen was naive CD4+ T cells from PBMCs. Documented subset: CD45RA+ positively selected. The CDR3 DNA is TGCGCCAGCAGCTTGGGGGGTAGCGGGAGGGCCTACGAGCAGTACTTC. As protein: CASSLGGSGRAYEQYF.